This T cell receptor (beta chain) was recorded in a study of cytomegalovirus exposure and HLA in healthy donors. Across the whole study: Of all 360 or so donors who were genotyped, about 80% belonged to the Caucasian-associated ancestry cluster. Whole-study findings and limits: TCR beta chains numbering under 200 were designated cytomegalovirus-associated. Follow-up analysis seemed to connect common viral pathogens with several of the most significant clusters identified. Reportedly, TCR beta sequences accurately predicted HLA-A and HLA-B alleles in most subjects.

Primers for the PCR totalled 60 Vbeta and 13 Jbeta. TCRdb's table, derived via immunoSEQ multiplex PCR, lists solely in-frame clones and lacks some. The sample has fewer than 200,000 clones; around 72% are singletons. Looked up from germline, CDR1 is SNHLY and CDR2 is FYNNEI. Unmatched junction bases numbered 18, after V lost 6 bases and J lost 3 bases. The CDR3 consists of 19 residues. As concerns this clone: The antigen remains undetermined.

The TCR sequence derives from a man between 18 and 35 years old in good health and CMV-seronegative. The chain joins TRBV2 to TRBJ2-2; the match to TRBD2 covers 8 bases. Sequencing was carried out using PBMCs. DNA of the CDR3: TGTGCCAGCAGGGTGGAAGGGAGCGGGAGATTCGGGTACACCGGGGAGCTGTTTTTT. Encoded protein: CASRVEGSGRFGYTGELFF. Based on the CDR3 plus reference TRBV2 and TRBJ2-2, the full variable domain is EPEVTQTPSHQVTQMGQEVILRCVPISNHLYFYWYRQILGQKVEFLVSFYNNEISEKSEIFDDQFSVERPDGSNFTLKIRSTKLEDSAMYFCASRVEGSGRFGYTGELFFGEGSRLTVL.